This T cell receptor beta chain was observed in a study of blood T cell repertoires in COVID-19. V was clipped by 6 bases and J by 4 bases; unmatched bases: 3. This CDR3 has 13 amino acids. Germline values: CDR1 SGHTA, CDR2 FQGNSA. Data came from immunoSEQ multiplex PCR; TCRdb stores just in-frame clones and leaves some out. This repertoire shows 150,000 to 170,000 clones, around 85% found once; its top ten account for 0.63%. This TCR came from a man in his 60s with COVID-19, enrolled during active disease. V usage is TRBV7-2 and J usage is TRBJ2-5; 9 nucleotides agree with TRBD2. Sequencing was carried out using peripheral blood. The CDR3 region is CASSAGGVETQYF. The CDR3 DNA reads as TGTGCCAGCAGTGCGGGAGGGGTAGAGACCCAGTACTTC.